A single sample is the source of the 22 T cell receptor beta chains below, sequenced in a study of blood T cell repertoires in COVID-19. The repertoire was sequenced with immunoSEQ multiplex PCR; TCRdb's copy has only in-frame clones and lacks some. The repertoire includes about 380,000 clones, roughly 77% of them detected once, and 0.85% to 1.3% sits in the top ten. The sample comprised peripheral blood. These receptor sequences come from a human donor with acute or convalescent COVID-19. The donor label of this sample is uncertain.

V and J are TRBV30 and TRBJ1-3; D perhaps matches TRBD1 (6 bases). This CDR3 spans 14 amino acids. Germline V CDR1 and CDR2: GTSNPN, SVGIG (reference sequence). The V end was cut by 5 bases, the J end by 4 bases, with 15 bases between. This chain's CDR3 is CAWSWGPEGNTIYF. The CDR3 DNA reads TGTGCCTGGTCCTGGGGGCCGGAAGGAAACACCATATATTTT.

The chain couples TRBV29-1 to TRBJ2-3, with D possibly being TRBD2 (6 bases). This CDR3 spans 14 amino acids. Deletions cut 5 bases from V and 1 base from J, with 13 bases between. The germline V gene encodes CDR1 SQVTM and CDR2 ANQGSEA. The CDR3 DNA follows: TGCAGCGTTACGGGGGTAAGGGGCACAGATACGCAGTATTTT. Its translation: CSVTGVRGTDTQYF.

The chain carries TRBV10-3 and TRBJ1-5; the match to TRBD1 covers 7 bases. CDR1 is ENHRY, CDR2 SYGVKD, per germline. Unmatched junction bases numbered 6, after V lost 10 bases and J lost 3 bases. The CDR3 is 13 residues long. The CDR3 bases are TGTGCCACACAGGGGTTGTTCAATCAGCCCCAGCATTTT. Amino acid sequence: CATQGLFNQPQHF.

V is TRBV28 and J is TRBJ2-7, with D perhaps matching TRBD1 (6 bases). V was clipped by 8 bases and J by 3 bases, with 17 bases between them. Germline values: CDR1 MDHEN, CDR2 SYDVKM. This CDR3 is 14 amino acids long. CDR3 protein: CASGGQGGRYEQYF. Here the CDR3 DNA reads TGTGCCAGCGGGGGCCAAGGAGGCCGCTACGAGCAGTACTTC.

V is TRBV28 and J is TRBJ2-4, with 7 positions matching TRBD1. This CDR3 comprises 16 residues. Germline values: CDR1 MDHEN, CDR2 SYDVKM. The trim removed 3 bases at V and 2 bases at J, leaving 7 bases unmatched. The CDR3 loop reads CASSLAAGGPKNIQYF. The CDR3 DNA sequence: TGTGCCAGCAGTTTGGCCGCAGGGGGACCCAAAAACATTCAGTACTTC.

This chain joins TRBV2 and TRBJ2-6; 7 bases line up with TRBD1. The CDR3 runs to 17 residues. Looked up from germline, CDR1 is SNHLY and CDR2 is FYNNEI. Trimming cost V 6 bases and J 0 bases; bases outside gene matches: 8. The chain's CDR3 is CASSLDRLSSGANVLTF. The CDR3 coding sequence is TGTGCCAGCAGCCTGGACAGGCTCAGCTCTGGGGCCAACGTCCTGACTTTC.

The genes are TRBV12-3 or TRBV12-4 and TRBJ1-1; D is uncertain. The CDR3 length is 12 residues. Trimming stripped 6 bases from V and 4 bases from J, with 9 bases between. CDR3 in amino acids: CASSPIITEAFF. The CDR3 region has the DNA TGTGCCAGCAGCCCTATCATCACTGAAGCTTTCTTT.

This clone has a single count. The chain is built from TRBV19 and TRBJ1-4; TRBD1 might be the D (5 bases). From germline, CDR1 is LNHDA and CDR2 SQIVND (reference sequence). CDR3 length equals 15 residues. Between the trimmed V and J ends, which lost 2 bases and 3 bases, there was a span of 10 bases. The CDR3 protein is CASSIPGMANEKLFF. CDR3 DNA: TGTGCCAGTAGTATACCAGGGATGGCTAATGAAAAACTGTTTTTT.

The V gene is TRBV15, the J gene TRBJ2-1; D is possibly TRBD2 (6 bases). This CDR3 region has 16 residues. V lost 0 bases and J lost 4, with 13 bases in between. Germline V gives CDR1 LNHNV, CDR2 YYDKDF (reference sequence). Written as DNA, the CDR3 is TGTGCCACCAGCAGAGATGGTGCGGGGCAGTACAATGAGCAGTTCTTC. The encoded protein is CATSRDGAGQYNEQFF.

The chain carries TRBV2 and TRBJ1-4; D possibly corresponds to TRBD1 (6 bases). The CDR3 has 15 residues. V was clipped by 5 bases and J by 4 bases, with 14 bases between them. Germline assignment: CDR1 SNHLY and CDR2 FYNNEI. In nucleotides, the CDR3 is TGTGCCAGCAGTTACCGGGACACCGGTAATGAAAAACTGTTTTTT. Encoded protein: CASSYRDTGNEKLFF.

V is TRBV19 and J is TRBJ2-5; 8 nucleotides agree with TRBD2. Germline V CDR1 and CDR2: LNHDA, SQIVND (reference sequence). V was clipped by 5 bases and J by 5 bases; unmatched bases: 13. This CDR3 has 16 amino acids. For the CDR3, the DNA is TGTGCCAGTAGTGTAGGACAGCCGGGACTAGGGGAGACCCAGTACTTC. Residues: CASSVGQPGLGETQYF.

The gene calls are TRBV13 and TRBJ1-1, with no clear D. CDR1 is PRHDT, CDR2 FYEKMQ, per germline (reference sequence). This CDR3 contains 14 residues. The V and J ends lost 1 base and 1 base respectively, with 7 bases between them. In DNA form, the CDR3 reads TGTGCCAGCAGCTTAGTACAGCCGAACACTGAAGCTTTCTTT. Amino acid sequence: CASSLVQPNTEAFF.

In its sample, this clone was seen once. The CDR3, as DNA: TGTGCCAGCAGCCCGGACAGGGGACGAAGGACCACTGAAGCTTTCTTT. The encoded protein is CASSPDRGRRTTEAFF. The V and J genes are TRBV7-8 and TRBJ1-1; 9 nucleotides match TRBD1. The CDR3 is 16 amino acids. The J segment lost 4 bases and the V segment lost 5 bases, leaving 11 bases of the junction unmatched. Per the germline V gene, CDR1 is SGHVS and CDR2 is FQNEAQ.

The V call is TRBV7-8, the J call TRBJ2-1; 7 bases agree with TRBD2. J gave up 2 bases and V 1 base, and 5 bases lay outside the gene matches. In germline, CDR1 is SGHVS, CDR2 FQNEAQ. The CDR3 has 16 residues. CDR3 in DNA: TGTGCCAGCAGCTTAGGGGTAGCGGGCGCCTACAATGAGCAGTTCTTC. It specifies CASSLGVAGAYNEQFF.

This clone was seen only a few times. The rearrangement joins TRBV18 to TRBJ1-2, with D unclear. The germline V gene encodes CDR1 KGHSH and CDR2 LQKENI. The CDR3 is made up of 14 amino acids. V lost 6 bases to trimming and J lost 4 bases, with 15 bases between them. CDR3 nucleotide sequence: TGTGCCAGCTCCGGAAGGGAGGCGCCCTATGGCTACACCTTC. This codes for CASSGREAPYGYTF.

This clone was counted only a few times. The chain has TRBV19 and TRBJ2-1, with 9 bases that match TRBD2. Germline V gives CDR1 LNHDA, CDR2 SQIVND (reference sequence). Losses at the gene ends were 1 base for V and 8 bases for J; bases not matched to a gene: 12. CDR3 length: 17 amino acids. The CDR3 protein is CASSIARGGGRAYEQFF. For the CDR3, the DNA is TGTGCCAGTAGTATAGCCCGAGGGGGCGGGAGGGCCTATGAGCAGTTCTTC. Full variable domain (missing parts from reference TRBV19 and TRBJ2-1): DGGITQSPKYLFRKEGQNVTLSCEQNLNHDAMYWYRQDPGQGLRLIYYSQIVNDFQKGDIAEGYSVSREKKESFPLTVTSAQKNPTAFYLCASSIARGGGRAYEQFFGPGTRLTVL.

The CDR3 loop is CASSFGSAYEQYF. The CDR3 nucleotides read TGTGCCAGCAGCTTTGGCTCAGCCTACGAGCAGTACTTC. This chain links TRBV5-5 with TRBJ2-7, with D unclear. CDR3 length: 13 residues. Trimming took 2 bases from V and 2 from J, leaving 8 bases between them. Germline loops: CDR1 SGHKS, CDR2 YYEKEE (reference sequence).

This clone was seen once. The chain employs TRBV2 and TRBJ1-2; 7 bases fit TRBD1. CDR3 size: 14 residues. After removal of 7 bases from V and 4 bases from J, the junction contained 9 bases not matched to a gene. Germline CDR1 reads SNHLY; CDR2 reads FYNNEI. In nucleotides, the CDR3 is TGTGCCAGCAAGGAGGGGGCGCCGGGCTATGGCTACACCTTC. Translation: CASKEGAPGYGYTF.

The chain carries TRBV6-5 and TRBJ1-5; D uncertain. From germline, CDR1 is MNHEY and CDR2 SVGAGI. This CDR3 comprises 15 residues. Deletions cut 6 bases from V and 5 bases from J, with 17 bases between. The CDR3 spells CASRPPGSVYQPQHF. The CDR3 DNA follows: TGTGCCAGCAGACCCCCGGGATCAGTTTATCAGCCCCAGCATTTT.

The chain has TRBV19 and TRBJ2-7, with 12 bases matching TRBD2. V was pared by 7 bases and J by 0 bases, with 4 bases of the junction left unmatched. CDR1 LNHDA and CDR2 SQIVND come from the germline V gene (reference sequence). The CDR3 has 15 residues. Here the CDR3 reads CASTKTSGGSYEQYF. CDR3 coding DNA: TGTGCCAGTACCAAGACTAGCGGGGGCTCCTACGAGCAGTACTTC. Based on the CDR3 plus reference TRBV19 and TRBJ2-7, the full variable domain is DGGITQSPKYLFRKEGQNVTLSCEQNLNHDAMYWYRQDPGQGLRLIYYSQIVNDFQKGDIAEGYSVSREKKESFPLTVTSAQKNPTAFYLCASTKTSGGSYEQYFGPGTRLTVT.

This chain's CDR3 is CASRKEQGKNTEAFF. The CDR3 region has the DNA TGTGCCAGCAGGAAAGAACAGGGGAAGAACACTGAAGCTTTCTTT. This chain links TRBV2 with TRBJ1-1, with 7 bases aligning to TRBD1. The length of the CDR3 is 15 residues. J gave up 1 base and V 6 bases, and 8 bases lay outside the gene matches. CDR1 is SNHLY, CDR2 FYNNEI, per germline.

CDR3 nucleotide sequence: TGTGCCAGCAGCTTAACCGCCAGGGCCGAGCAGTACTTC. Amino acid sequence: CASSLTARAEQYF. The genes are TRBV11-3 and TRBJ2-7, with D maybe TRBD1 (5 bases). Germline V CDR1 and CDR2: SGHNT, YENEEA. Between the trimmed V and J ends, which lost 2 bases and 6 bases, there was a span of 11 bases. The CDR3 is 13 amino acids.